This T cell receptor (beta chain) comes out of a study of blood T cell repertoires in COVID-19. Study background: From the United States, Italy and Spain came samples of acute and convalescent COVID-19. From T cells, B-cell-depleted T cells, or PBMCs came the material, which was cDNA or gDNA.

In the authors' methods: Estimated nucleated cell counts came from reference gene primer amplification. Sequencing was performed with immunoSEQ multiplex PCR; in TCRdb, only in-frame clones are kept and a portion is missing. V, J and clone size derive from that table, while D and trimming were established from the DNA sequence. The sample holds about 190,000 clones, around 80% seen once. This clone was observed a single time. V shed 3 bases and J 0 bases; nucleotides not matched to a gene: 1. Looked up from germline, CDR1 is LNHNV and CDR2 is YYDKDF (reference sequence). The CDR3 runs 15 residues. The material sequenced was peripheral blood. The chain employs TRBV15 and TRBJ1-5; 8 bases map to TRBD1. This sequence originates from a woman between 50 and 59 years old with acute or convalescent COVID-19. The CDR3, as DNA: TGTGCCACCAGCAGCGGACAGGGTAGCAATCAGCCCCAGCATTTT. It is translated as CATSSGQGSNQPQHF. Supplemented by reference TRBV15 and TRBJ1-5, the full variable domain reads DAMVIQNPRYQVTQFGKPVTLSCSQTLNHNVMYWYQQKSSQAPKLLFHYYDKDFNNEADTPDNFQSRRPNTSFCFLDIRSPGLGDTAMYLCATSSGQGSNQPQHFGDGTRLSIL.